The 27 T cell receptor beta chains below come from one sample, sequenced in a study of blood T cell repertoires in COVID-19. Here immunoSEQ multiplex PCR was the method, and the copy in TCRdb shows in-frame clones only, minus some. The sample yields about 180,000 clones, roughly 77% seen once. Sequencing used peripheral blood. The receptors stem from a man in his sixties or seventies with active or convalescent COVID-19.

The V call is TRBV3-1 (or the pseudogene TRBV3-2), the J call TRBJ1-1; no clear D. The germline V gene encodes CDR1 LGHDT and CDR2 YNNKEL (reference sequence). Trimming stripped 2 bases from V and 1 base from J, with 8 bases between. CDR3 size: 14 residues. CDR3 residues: CASSQITGNTEAFF. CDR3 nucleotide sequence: TGTGCCAGCAGCCAAATAACGGGGAACACTGAAGCTTTCTTT.

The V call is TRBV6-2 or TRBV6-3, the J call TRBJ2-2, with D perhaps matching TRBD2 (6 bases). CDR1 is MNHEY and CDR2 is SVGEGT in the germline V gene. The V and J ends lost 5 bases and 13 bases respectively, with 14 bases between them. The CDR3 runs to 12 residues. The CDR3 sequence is CASSQRTMALFF. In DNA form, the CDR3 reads TGTGCCAGCAGTCAACGGACTATGGCGCTGTTTTTT.

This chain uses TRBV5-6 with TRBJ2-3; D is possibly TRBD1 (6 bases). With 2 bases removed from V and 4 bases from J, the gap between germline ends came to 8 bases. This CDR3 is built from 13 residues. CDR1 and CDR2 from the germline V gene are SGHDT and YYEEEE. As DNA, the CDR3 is TGTGCCAGCAGCTTTCAGGGGTCAGATACGCAGTATTTT. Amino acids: CASSFQGSDTQYF. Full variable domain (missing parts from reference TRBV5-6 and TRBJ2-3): DAGVTQSPTHLIKTRGQQVTLRCSPKSGHDTVSWYQQALGQGPQFIFQYYEEEERQRGNFPDRFSGHQFPNYSSELNVNALLLGDSALYLCASSFQGSDTQYFGPGTRLTVL.

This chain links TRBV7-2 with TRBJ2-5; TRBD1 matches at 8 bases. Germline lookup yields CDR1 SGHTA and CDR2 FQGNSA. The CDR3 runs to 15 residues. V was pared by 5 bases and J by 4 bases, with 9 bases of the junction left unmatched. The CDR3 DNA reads TGTGCCAGCAGCCTAGGACAGGGTTTAGTAGAGACCCAGTACTTC. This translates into CASSLGQGLVETQYF.

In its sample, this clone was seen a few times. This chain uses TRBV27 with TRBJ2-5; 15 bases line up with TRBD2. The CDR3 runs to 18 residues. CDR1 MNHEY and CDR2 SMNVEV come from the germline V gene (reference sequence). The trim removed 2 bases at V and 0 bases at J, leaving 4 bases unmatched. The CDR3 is CASSLGLAGGRYQETQYF. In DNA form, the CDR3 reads TGTGCCAGCAGTTTAGGACTAGCGGGGGGGCGGTACCAAGAGACCCAGTACTTC.

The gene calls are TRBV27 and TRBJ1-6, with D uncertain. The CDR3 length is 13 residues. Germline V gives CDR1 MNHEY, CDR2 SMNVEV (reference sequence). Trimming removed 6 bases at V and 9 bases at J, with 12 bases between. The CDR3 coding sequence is TGTGCCAGCAGGACGACGGCGGGTTCACCCCTCCACTTT. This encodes CASRTTAGSPLHF.

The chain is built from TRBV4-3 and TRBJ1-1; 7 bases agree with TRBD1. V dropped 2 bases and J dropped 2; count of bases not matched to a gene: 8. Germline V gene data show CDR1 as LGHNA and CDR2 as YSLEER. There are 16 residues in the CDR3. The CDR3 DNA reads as TGCGCCAGCAGCCAAAAAGGGGGCAGTTTTAACACTGAAGCTTTCTTT. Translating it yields CASSQKGGSFNTEAFF.

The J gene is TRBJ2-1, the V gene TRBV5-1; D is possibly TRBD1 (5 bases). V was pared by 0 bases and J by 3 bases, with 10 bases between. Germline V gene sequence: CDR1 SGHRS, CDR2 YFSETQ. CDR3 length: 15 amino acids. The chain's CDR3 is CASSLDGASYNEQFF. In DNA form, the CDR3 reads TGCGCCAGCAGCTTGGATGGGGCTAGCTACAATGAGCAGTTCTTC.

The CDR3 loop is CASSEGKGLKTQYF. The CDR3 DNA reads as TGCGCCAGCAGTGAGGGGAAGGGGCTGAAGACCCAGTACTTC. The genes are TRBV10-2 and TRBJ2-5; tentative D call: TRBD1 (5 bases). The V end lost 2 bases, the J end lost 6 bases, and 13 bases lay between the germline ends. CDR1 is WSHSY, CDR2 SAAADI, per germline. The CDR3 extends over 14 amino acids.

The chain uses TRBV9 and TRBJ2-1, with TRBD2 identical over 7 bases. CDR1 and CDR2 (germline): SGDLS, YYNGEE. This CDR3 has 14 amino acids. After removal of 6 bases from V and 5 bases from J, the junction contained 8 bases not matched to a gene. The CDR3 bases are TGTGCCAGCACCCGGGGGGTGGTGGACAATGAGCAGTTCTTC. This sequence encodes CASTRGVVDNEQFF.

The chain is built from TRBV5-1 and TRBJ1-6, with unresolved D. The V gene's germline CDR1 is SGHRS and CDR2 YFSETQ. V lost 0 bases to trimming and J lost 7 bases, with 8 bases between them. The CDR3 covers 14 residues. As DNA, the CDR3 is TGCGCCAGCAGCTTGGGGCCTTCAAATTCACCCCTCCACTTT. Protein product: CASSLGPSNSPLHF.

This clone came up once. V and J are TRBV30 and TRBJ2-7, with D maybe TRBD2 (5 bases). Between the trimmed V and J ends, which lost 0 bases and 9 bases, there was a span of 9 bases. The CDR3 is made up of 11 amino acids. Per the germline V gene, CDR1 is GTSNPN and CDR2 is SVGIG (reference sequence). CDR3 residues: CAWSVGDGQYF. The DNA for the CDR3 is TGTGCCTGGAGTGTCGGGGATGGGCAGTACTTC.

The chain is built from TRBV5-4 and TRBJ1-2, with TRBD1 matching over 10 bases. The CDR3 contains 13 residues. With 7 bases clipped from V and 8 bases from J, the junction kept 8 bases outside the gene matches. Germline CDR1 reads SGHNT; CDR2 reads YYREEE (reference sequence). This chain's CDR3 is CASGQGQGPGYTF. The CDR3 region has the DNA TGTGCCAGCGGACAGGGACAGGGGCCAGGCTACACCTTC.

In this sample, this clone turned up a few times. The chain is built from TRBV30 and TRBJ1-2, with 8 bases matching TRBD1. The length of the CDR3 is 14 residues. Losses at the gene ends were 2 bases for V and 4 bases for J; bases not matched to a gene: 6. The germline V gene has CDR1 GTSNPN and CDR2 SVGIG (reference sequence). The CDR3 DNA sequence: TGTGCCTGGAGTCACAGGGGGGACAGCTATGGCTACACCTTC. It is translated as CAWSHRGDSYGYTF.

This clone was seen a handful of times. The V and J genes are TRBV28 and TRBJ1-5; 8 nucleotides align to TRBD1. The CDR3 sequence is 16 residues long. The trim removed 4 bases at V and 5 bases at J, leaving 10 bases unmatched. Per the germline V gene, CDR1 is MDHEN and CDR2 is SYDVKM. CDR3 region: CASSSPDRAGDQPQHF. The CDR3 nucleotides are TGTGCCAGCAGTTCCCCGGACAGGGCGGGTGATCAGCCCCAGCATTTT.

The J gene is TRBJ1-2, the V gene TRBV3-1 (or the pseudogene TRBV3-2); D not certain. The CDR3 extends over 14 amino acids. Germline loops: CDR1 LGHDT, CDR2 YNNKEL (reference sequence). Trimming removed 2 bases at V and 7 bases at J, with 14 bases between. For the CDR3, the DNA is TGTGCCAGCAGCCAAATTCCCCAGGATTTTGGCTACACCTTC. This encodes CASSQIPQDFGYTF.

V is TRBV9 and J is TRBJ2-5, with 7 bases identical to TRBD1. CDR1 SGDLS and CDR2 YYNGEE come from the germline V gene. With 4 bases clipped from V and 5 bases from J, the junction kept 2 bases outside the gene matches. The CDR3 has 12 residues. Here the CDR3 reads CASSSRGETQYF. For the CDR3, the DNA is TGTGCCAGCAGCTCCAGGGGGGAGACCCAGTACTTC.

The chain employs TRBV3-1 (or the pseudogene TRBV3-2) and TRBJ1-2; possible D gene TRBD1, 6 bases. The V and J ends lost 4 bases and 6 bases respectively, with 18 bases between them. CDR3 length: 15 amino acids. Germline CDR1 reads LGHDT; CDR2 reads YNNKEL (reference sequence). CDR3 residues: CASSPQRGQPNGYTF. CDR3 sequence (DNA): TGTGCCAGCAGCCCCCAGCGGGGGCAACCGAATGGCTACACCTTC.

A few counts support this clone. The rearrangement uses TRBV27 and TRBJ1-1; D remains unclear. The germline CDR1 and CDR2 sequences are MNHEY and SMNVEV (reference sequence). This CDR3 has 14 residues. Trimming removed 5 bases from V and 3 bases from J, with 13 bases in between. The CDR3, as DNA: TGTGCCAGCAGTCCCGACCTGAGGTACACTGAAGCTTTCTTT. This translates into CASSPDLRYTEAFF.

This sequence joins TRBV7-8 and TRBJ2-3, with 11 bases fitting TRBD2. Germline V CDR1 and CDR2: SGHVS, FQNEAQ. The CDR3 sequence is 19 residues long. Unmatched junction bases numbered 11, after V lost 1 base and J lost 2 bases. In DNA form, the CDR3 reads TGTGCCAGCAGCTTAGGGGGACTACTAGCGGGAGCTTCCACAGATACGCAGTATTTT. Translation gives CASSLGGLLAGASTDTQYF.

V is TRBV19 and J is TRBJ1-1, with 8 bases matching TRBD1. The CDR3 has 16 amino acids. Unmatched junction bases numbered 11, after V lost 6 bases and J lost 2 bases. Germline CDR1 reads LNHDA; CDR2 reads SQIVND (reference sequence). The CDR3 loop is CASSSRNRGINTEAFF. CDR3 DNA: TGTGCCAGTAGCTCCCGCAACAGGGGGATTAACACTGAAGCTTTCTTT.

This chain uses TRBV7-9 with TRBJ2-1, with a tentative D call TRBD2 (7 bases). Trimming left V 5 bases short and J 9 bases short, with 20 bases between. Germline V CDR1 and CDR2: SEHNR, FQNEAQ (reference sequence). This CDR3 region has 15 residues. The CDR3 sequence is CASSPPGQGGGEQFF. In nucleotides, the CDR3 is TGTGCCAGCAGCCCTCCCGGTCAGGGAGGGGGTGAGCAGTTCTTC.

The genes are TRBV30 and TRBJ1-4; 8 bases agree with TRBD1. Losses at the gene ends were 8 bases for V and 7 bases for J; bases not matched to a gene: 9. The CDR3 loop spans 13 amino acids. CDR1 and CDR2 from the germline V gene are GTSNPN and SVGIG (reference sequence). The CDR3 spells CAGTTGVAEKLFF. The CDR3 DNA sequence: TGTGCCGGTACGACAGGGGTAGCTGAAAAACTGTTTTTT.

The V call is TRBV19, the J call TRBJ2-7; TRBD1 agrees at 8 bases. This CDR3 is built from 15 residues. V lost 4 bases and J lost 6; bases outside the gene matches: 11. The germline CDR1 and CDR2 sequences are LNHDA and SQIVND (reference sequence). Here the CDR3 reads CASSTSGQVSIEQYF. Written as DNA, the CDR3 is TGTGCCAGTAGTACCTCGGGACAGGTCTCCATCGAGCAGTACTTC.

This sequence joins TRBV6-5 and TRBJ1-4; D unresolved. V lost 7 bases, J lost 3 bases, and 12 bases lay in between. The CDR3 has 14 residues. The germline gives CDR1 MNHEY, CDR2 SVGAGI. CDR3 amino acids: CASNFWEANEKLFF. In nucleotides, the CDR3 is TGTGCCAGCAATTTTTGGGAGGCTAATGAAAAACTGTTTTTT.

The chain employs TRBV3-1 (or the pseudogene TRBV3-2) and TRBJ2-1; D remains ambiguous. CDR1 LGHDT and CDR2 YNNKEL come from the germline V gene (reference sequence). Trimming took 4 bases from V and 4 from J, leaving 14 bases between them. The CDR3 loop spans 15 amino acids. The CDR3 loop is CASSPLLSSYNEQFF. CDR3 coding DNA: TGTGCCAGCAGCCCCCTATTGTCTTCATACAATGAGCAGTTCTTC.

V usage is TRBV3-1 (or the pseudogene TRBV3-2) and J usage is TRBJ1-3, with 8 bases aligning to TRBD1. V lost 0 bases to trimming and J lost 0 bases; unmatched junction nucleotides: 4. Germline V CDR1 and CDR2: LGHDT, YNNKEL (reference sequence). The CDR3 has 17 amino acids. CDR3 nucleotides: TGTGCCAGCAGCCAAGACGACAGGGGATTCTCTGGAAACACCATATATTTT. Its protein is CASSQDDRGFSGNTIYF.